The 16 T cell receptor beta chains presented below share a single source sample, sequenced in a study of response to subunit inactivated influenza vaccine (dated by TCRdb to the late 2010s). Libraries were prepared through RT-PCR. Instrument on record: Illumina HiSeq 2500. The public reads were reprocessed in TCRdb via fastp at Q25 and MiXCR, keeping in-frame beta chains. CDR3 protein sequences are deduplicated, and each keeps its most common genes and DNA. This sample is represented by 500,000 to 550,000 distinct CDR3 sequences; approximately 7.7% of them were singletons. The ten most abundant clones make up roughly 14% of the sample. The source material was PBMCs from blood, sampled around 25 months after vaccination. These receptors were collected from a man between 45 and 75 years old who received an inactivated influenza vaccine. Donor details come from another sample of the same person, matched by shared clones.

The chain carries TRBV7-8 and TRBJ2-5; D is unclear. Germline CDR1 SGHVS, CDR2 FQNEAQ. The CDR3 loop spans 14 amino acids. The V end lost 3 bases, the J end lost 7 bases, and 15 bases lay between the germline ends. The CDR3 protein is CASSFHVTIVTQYF. Written as DNA, the CDR3 is TGTGCCAGCAGCTTTCACGTTACTATCGTGACCCAGTACTTC.

The rearrangement uses TRBV4-2 and TRBJ1-4; 10 nucleotides match TRBD1. CDR3 length: 18 amino acids. V dropped 7 bases and J dropped 8; count of bases not matched to a gene: 19. Germline V lookup: CDR1 LGHNA, CDR2 YNFKEQ. CDR3 region: CASNSNQLGTGDWEKLFF. CDR3 in DNA: TGTGCCAGCAACTCGAACCAACTAGGGACAGGGGATTGGGAAAAACTGTTTTTT.

This clonotype was observed a few times. This rearrangement joins TRBV9 to TRBJ1-4; D not resolved. The CDR3 spans 15 residues. The germline V and J ends were trimmed by 0 bases and 8 bases, with 14 bases remaining between them. CDR1 is SGDLS and CDR2 is YYNGEE in the germline V gene. The CDR3 protein is CASSVAGQVSEKLFF. The CDR3 nucleotides are TGTGCCAGCAGCGTAGCTGGTCAGGTCTCCGAAAAACTGTTTTTT.

The rearrangement links TRBV7-2 to TRBJ1-5; the D is unclear. The V gene's germline CDR1 is SGHTA and CDR2 FQGNSA. The length of the CDR3 is 15 residues. Trimming took 2 bases from V and 0 from J, leaving 8 bases between them. CDR3 region: CASSLLGSSNQPQHF. The CDR3, as DNA: TGTGCCAGCAGCTTATTGGGCAGTAGCAATCAGCCCCAGCATTTT.

This clonotype occurred a few times. The J gene is TRBJ1-4, the V gene TRBV4-1; 11 nucleotides agree with TRBD1. Germline trimming cut 4 bases from V and 4 bases from J; bases unmatched to any gene: 5. The CDR3 length is 16 residues. Germline values: CDR1 MGHRA, CDR2 YSYEKL. CDR3 amino acids: CASSPWGTGGNEKLFF. CDR3 coding DNA: TGCGCCAGCAGCCCGTGGGGGACAGGGGGTAATGAAAAACTGTTTTTT.

The chain recombines TRBV5-1 with TRBJ2-7, with 9 bases lining up with TRBD1. This CDR3 comprises 20 residues. J was trimmed by 0 bases and V by 1 base; bases with no gene match: 17. Germline CDR1 and CDR2: SGHRS and YFSETQ. The CDR3 loop is CASSLRPAGTGHLSSYEQYF. CDR3 coding DNA: TGCGCCAGCAGCTTGCGCCCCGCCGGGACAGGGCACCTCAGCTCCTACGAGCAGTACTTC. The full variable domain, completed using reference TRBV5-1 and TRBJ2-7, is KAGVTQTPRYLIKTRGQQVTLSCSPISGHRSVSWYQQTPGQGLQFLFEYFSETQRNKGNFPGRFSGRQFSNSRSEMNVSTLELGDSALYLCASSLRPAGTGHLSSYEQYFGPGTRLTVT.

This clonotype was seen more than once but under ten times. The chain is built from TRBV20-1 and TRBJ2-5; 15 bases are a match to TRBD2. The CDR3 runs to 15 residues. Losses at the gene ends were 7 bases for V and 5 bases for J; bases not matched to a gene: 8. Germline assignment: CDR1 DFQATT and CDR2 SNEGSKA (reference sequence). In DNA, the CDR3 is TGCAGTGGGACTAGCGGGGGGGCCGTTTCCGAGACCCAGTACTTC. It translates to CSGTSGGAVSETQYF.

Many counts were recorded for this clonotype. The chain links TRBV6-1 to TRBJ1-3, with D unclear. The CDR3 covers 14 residues. With 8 bases removed from V and 0 bases from J, the gap between germline ends came to 11 bases. Germline V gene data show CDR1 as MNHNS and CDR2 as SASEGT. CDR3 residues: CASSARPSGNTIYF. In DNA form, the CDR3 reads TGTGCCAGCTCCGCCCGCCCCTCTGGAAACACCATATATTTT.

This clonotype was counted only a few times. This chain uses TRBV3-1 with TRBJ2-7; D perhaps matches TRBD2 (6 bases). CDR3 length: 14 residues. V was cut by 4 bases and J by 3 bases, with 13 bases left in between. Germline loops: CDR1 LGHDT, CDR2 YNNKEL (reference sequence). The CDR3 DNA is TGTGCCAGCAGCCCCGCCTCGCGGGGCTACGAGCAGTACTTC. Amino acid sequence: CASSPASRGYEQYF.

This clonotype was counted only a few times. The rearrangement links TRBV7-2 to TRBJ2-2; 10 nucleotides line up with TRBD2. Germline CDR1 and CDR2: SGHTA and FQGNSA. The CDR3 contains 16 residues. After removal of 7 bases from V and 7 bases from J, the junction contained 12 bases not matched to a gene. CDR3 protein: CASTGSGGALYGELFF. The CDR3, as DNA: TGTGCCAGCACCGGCAGCGGGGGGGCCTTGTACGGGGAGCTGTTTTTT.

The chain combines TRBV29-1 with TRBJ2-7; D gene unclear. The CDR3 loop spans 14 amino acids. The V and J ends lost 7 bases and 2 bases respectively, with 18 bases between them. The V gene's germline CDR1 is SQVTM and CDR2 ANQGSEA. The CDR3 protein is CSAQASYGPYEQYF. CDR3 DNA: TGCAGCGCCCAAGCCTCTTACGGTCCCTACGAGCAGTACTTC.

This chain uses TRBV12-3 or TRBV12-4 with TRBJ2-1, with D possibly TRBD2 on 5 matching bases. With 6 bases removed from V and 6 bases from J, the gap between germline ends came to 12 bases. The CDR3 is made up of 13 amino acids. CDR3: CASSLGDINEQFF. The CDR3 DNA reads TGTGCCAGCAGCCTCGGGGATATCAATGAGCAGTTCTTC.

The chain uses TRBV7-2 and TRBJ2-2, with D possibly being TRBD2 (7 bases). The CDR3 has 16 residues. Germline V CDR1 and CDR2: SGHTA, FQGNSA. Trimming shortened V by 5 bases and J by 4 bases, and 17 bases separated the two germline ends. The CDR3 coding sequence is TGTGCCAGCAGCCTCGAGGGGGGGAAAGTCACCGGGGAGCTGTTTTTT. Protein product: CASSLEGGKVTGELFF.

This clonotype has at least ten counts. The chain combines TRBV12-3 or TRBV12-4 with TRBJ1-5; TRBD1 is a possible D gene (6 bases). The V gene lost 6 bases and the J gene lost 7 bases, with 16 bases spanning the gap. The CDR3 consists of 14 residues. The CDR3 loop reads CASSVGGGLQPQHF. The CDR3 nucleotides read TGTGCCAGCAGCGTGGGAGGGGGTCTACAGCCCCAGCATTTT.

The chain has TRBV2 and TRBJ2-1; the D is unclear. This CDR3 is built from 13 residues. Germline V gene sequence: CDR1 SNHLY, CDR2 FYNNEI. V was shortened by 7 bases and J by 4 bases, with 11 bases between the two germline ends. CDR3 protein: CASTPWLYNEQFF. As DNA, the CDR3 is TGTGCCAGCACCCCTTGGCTTTACAATGAGCAGTTCTTC.

This clonotype appeared a few times. The chain recombines TRBV6-5 with TRBJ1-1; the D gene is possibly TRBD1 (5 bases). The CDR3 sequence is 12 residues long. V was clipped by 6 bases and J by 9 bases, with 14 bases between them. Germline V gene lookup returns CDR1 MNHEY and CDR2 SVGAGI. The CDR3 coding sequence is TGTGCCAGCAGAACCCGGACAACCAAAGCTTTCTTT. Translating it yields CASRTRTTKAFF.